Given below is one T cell receptor (beta chain) in context. This clone appeared a single time. Which antigen it targets is not known. No qualities accompany the bases; no much larger clone lies one base away. The CDR3 contains 17 residues, cysteine and phenylalanine counted. Of the read, only the CDR3 DNA is kept; its 51 bases are in frame from base 1. Libraries were prepared through the immunoSEQ multiplex PCR assay. In most patients, genomic DNA was isolated using the Qiagen DNeasy Blood and Tissue Kit and sent frozen to Adaptive Biotechnologies for TCR sequencing. For most patients, genomic DNA was subjected to high-throughput TCR-beta CDR3 sequencing by Adaptive Biotechnologies. The study's own analysis went as follows. Adaptive's ImmunoSEQ software supplied the TCR sequencing data for 15 to 20 patients, while MiXCR and VDJtools were used to process a few other patients. To correct CD4 versus CD8 sorting errors, sequences present in both subsets at a frequency ratio below 5:1 were removed. CDR3 nucleotide sequences shared between donor and recipient were removed because the origin of such sequences could not be assigned. To count as alloreactive, a clone needed at least 2-fold expansion over unstimulated cells and a minimum CFSE-low frequency of 0.002% (template counts) or 0.001% (read counts). Clones detected in sequenced pre-transplant spleen, lymph node, or MLR CFSE-low populations of the donor or recipient were defined as mappable. The cumulative frequency of alloreactive clones was calculated as a percentage of all sequences, weighted by copy number. The table was pulled from immuneACCESS by TCRdb, which kept in-frame rearrangements only. Such tables lose some clones; where checked, under half of the loss comes from unresolved V genes, and the rest has no known cause. The V and J calls and clone size come from that table; D and trimming were worked out from the DNA. This sample holds approximately 90,000 clones; about 93% were observed only once. The top ten clones comprise about 2% of the sample.

The data were obtained in a study of graft-versus-host responses after intestinal transplantation (dated by TCRdb to the early 2020s). Study-level background: Multivisceral, liver-intestinal, or isolated intestinal transplants were received by the recipients. Every recipient was given anti-thymocyte globulin induction, then maintenance tacrolimus and steroids for approximately 3 years. Graft-versus-host and host-versus-graft alloreactive T cell clones were tracked in the graft, circulation and bone marrow after intestinal transplantation using bulk TCR-beta CDR3 sequencing. To identify alloreactive clones, pre-transplant mixed lymphocyte reaction products were sequenced and compared with unstimulated pre-transplant donor and recipient T cells. The cohort enrolled under 30 intestinal transplant recipients, one of whom was a retransplant, and a few patients without pretransplant specimens were excluded. A peak of at least 4% donor T cells among recipient peripheral blood mononuclear cells was the definition used for donor T cell macrochimerism. Rather than being sequenced by the commercial service, samples from a few later patients were sequenced in-house on an Illumina MiSeq and processed with MiXCR. Broad study findings and their caveats: In the allografts of patients with donor T cell macrochimerism, GvH to HvG T cell clonal ratios were high. Early after transplant, peak levels of circulating GvH clones were associated with declines in HvG clones. GvH clones were found in recipient bone marrow, and some of the GvH clones appeared earlier in ileal mucosa or blood, which is consistent with an intestinal mucosal origin. The conclusions were limited by the relatively low number and heterogeneity of the intestinal transplant patients.

In light of the paper, this sample's time point label describes: cells obtained before transplantation from donor or recipient. CD3+CD4+ and CD3+CD8+ populations were FACS-sorted from unstimulated pre-transplant donor and recipient cells taken from spleen or lymph nodes. Specimen: unstimulated CD8+ T cells sorted from spleen or lymph node cells, collected before intestinal transplant. The TCR originated in a human donor who received an intestinal transplant. This sequence uses TRBV12-2 and TRBJ1-2; TRBD1, the table's D call, lacks a check against the DNA. TRBV12-2 is a recognized pseudogene. The DNA sequence is as follows: TGTGCAAGTCGCTTAGCGGGACAGGGGGCTTCTAACTATGGCTACACCTTC. It translates to CASRLAGQGASNYGYTF.